The clone carrying this T cell receptor beta chain was seen repeatedly, ten times or more. Antigen unknown. The authors made TCR beta libraries by quantitative 5'-RACE with molecular barcodes. TCRdb used MiXCR to reprocess the 5' RACE reads, holding one entry per CDR3 protein. The table lists 250,000 to 400,000 distinct CDR3 sequences, 11% of them singletons, with 8% to 9.5% in the top ten. The data originate from a study of CD8 T cells in ankylosing spondylitis. Study-wide findings and caveats: Reportedly, matched ankylosing spondylitis synovial fluid was significantly enriched for disease-linked clones.

This CDR3 comprises 13 residues. V lost 3 bases to trimming and J lost 0 bases, with 8 bases between them. Per germline, CDR1 DFQATT and CDR2 SNEGSKA (reference sequence). The V and J genes are TRBV20-1 and TRBJ1-1; D is ambiguous. This receptor was identified in a female donor with ankylosing spondylitis or in good health (not recorded which). Sequencing was performed on blood, either unsorted or a sorted T cell fraction (not recorded which). The CDR3 loop is CSASLNMNTEAFF. CDR3 sequence (DNA): TGCAGTGCTAGTCTCAACATGAACACTGAAGCTTTCTTT.